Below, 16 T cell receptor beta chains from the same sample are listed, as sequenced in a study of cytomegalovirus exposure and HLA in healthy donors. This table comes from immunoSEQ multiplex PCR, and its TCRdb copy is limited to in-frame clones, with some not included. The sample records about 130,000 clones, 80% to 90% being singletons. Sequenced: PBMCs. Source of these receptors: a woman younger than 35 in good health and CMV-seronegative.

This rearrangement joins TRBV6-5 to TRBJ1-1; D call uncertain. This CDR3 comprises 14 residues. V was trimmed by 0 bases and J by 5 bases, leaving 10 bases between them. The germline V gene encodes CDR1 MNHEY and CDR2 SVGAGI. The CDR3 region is CASSYSAGETEAFF. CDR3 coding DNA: TGTGCCAGCAGTTACTCGGCCGGGGAGACTGAAGCTTTCTTT.

The chain's CDR3 is CASSLALAGQRAGELFF. In nucleotides, the CDR3 is TGTGCCAGCAGCTTAGCACTAGCGGGGCAACGAGCCGGGGAGCTGTTTTTT. The rearrangement uses TRBV11-3 and TRBJ2-2, with 10 bases lining up with TRBD2. There are 17 residues in the CDR3. Germline loops: CDR1 SGHNT, CDR2 YENEEA. The J segment lost 6 bases and the V segment lost 1 base, leaving 8 bases of the junction unmatched.

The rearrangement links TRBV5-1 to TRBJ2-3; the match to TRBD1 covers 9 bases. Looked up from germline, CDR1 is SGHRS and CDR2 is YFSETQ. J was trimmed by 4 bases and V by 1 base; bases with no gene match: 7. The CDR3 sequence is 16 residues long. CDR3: CASSLMGTGSADTQYF. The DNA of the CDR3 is TGCGCCAGCAGCTTGATGGGGACAGGGAGCGCAGATACGCAGTATTTT.

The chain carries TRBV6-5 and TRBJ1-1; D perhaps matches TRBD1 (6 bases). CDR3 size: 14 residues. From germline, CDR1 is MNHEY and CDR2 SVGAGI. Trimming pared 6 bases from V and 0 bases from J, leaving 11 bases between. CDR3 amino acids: CASSRQVMNTEAFF. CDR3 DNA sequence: TGTGCCAGCAGCAGACAGGTAATGAACACTGAAGCTTTCTTT.

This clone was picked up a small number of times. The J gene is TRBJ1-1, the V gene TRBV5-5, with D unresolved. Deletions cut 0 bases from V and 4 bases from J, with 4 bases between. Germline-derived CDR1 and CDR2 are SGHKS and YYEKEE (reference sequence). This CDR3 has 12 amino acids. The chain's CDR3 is CASSLALTEAFF. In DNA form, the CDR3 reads TGTGCCAGCAGCTTGGCCCTCACTGAAGCTTTCTTT.

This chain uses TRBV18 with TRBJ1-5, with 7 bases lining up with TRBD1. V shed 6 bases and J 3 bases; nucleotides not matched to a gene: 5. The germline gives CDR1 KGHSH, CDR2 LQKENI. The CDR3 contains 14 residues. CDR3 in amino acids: CASSVGQNNQPQHF. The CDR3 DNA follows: TGTGCCAGCTCGGTGGGACAGAACAATCAGCCCCAGCATTTT.

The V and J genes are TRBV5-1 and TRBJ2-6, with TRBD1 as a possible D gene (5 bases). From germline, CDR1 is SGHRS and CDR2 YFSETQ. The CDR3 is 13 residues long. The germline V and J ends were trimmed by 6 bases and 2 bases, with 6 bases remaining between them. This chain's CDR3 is CASMGPGANVLTF. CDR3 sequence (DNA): TGCGCCAGCATGGGGCCTGGGGCCAACGTCCTGACTTTC.

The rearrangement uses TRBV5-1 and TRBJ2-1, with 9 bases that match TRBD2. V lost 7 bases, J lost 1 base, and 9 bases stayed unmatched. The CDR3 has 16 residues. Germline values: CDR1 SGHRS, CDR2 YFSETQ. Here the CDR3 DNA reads TGCGCCAGCGGTTTTGCGGGGGGGCCGTCCTACAATGAGCAGTTCTTC. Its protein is CASGFAGGPSYNEQFF.

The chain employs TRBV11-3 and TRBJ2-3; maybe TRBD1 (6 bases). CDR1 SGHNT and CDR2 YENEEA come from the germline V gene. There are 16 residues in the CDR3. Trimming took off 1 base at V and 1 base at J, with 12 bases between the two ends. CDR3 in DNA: TGTGCCAGCAGCTTAGGAAGGGGGTCACGCACAGATACGCAGTATTTT. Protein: CASSLGRGSRTDTQYF.

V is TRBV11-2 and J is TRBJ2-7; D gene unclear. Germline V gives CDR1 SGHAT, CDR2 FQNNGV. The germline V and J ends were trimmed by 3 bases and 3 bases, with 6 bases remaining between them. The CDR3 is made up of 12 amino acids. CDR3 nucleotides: TGTGCCAGCAGCTTCCCCAACTACGAGCAGTACTTC. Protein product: CASSFPNYEQYF.

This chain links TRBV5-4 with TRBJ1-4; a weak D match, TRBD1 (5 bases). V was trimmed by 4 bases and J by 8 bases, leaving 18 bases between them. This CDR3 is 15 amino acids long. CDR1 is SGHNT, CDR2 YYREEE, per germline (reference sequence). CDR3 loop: CASSNGGVSEEKLFF. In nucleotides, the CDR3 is TGTGCCAGCAGCAACGGAGGGGTTTCAGAAGAAAAACTGTTTTTT.

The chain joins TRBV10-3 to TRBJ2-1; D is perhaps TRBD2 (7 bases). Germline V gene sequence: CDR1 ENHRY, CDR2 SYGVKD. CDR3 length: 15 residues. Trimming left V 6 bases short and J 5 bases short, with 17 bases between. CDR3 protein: CAIRKQGGSNNEQFF. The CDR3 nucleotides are TGTGCCATCAGGAAACAGGGAGGGTCGAACAATGAGCAGTTCTTC.

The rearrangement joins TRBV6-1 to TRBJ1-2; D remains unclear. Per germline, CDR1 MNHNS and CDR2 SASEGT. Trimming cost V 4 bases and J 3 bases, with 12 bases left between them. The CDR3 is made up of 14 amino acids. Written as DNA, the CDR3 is TGTGCCAGCAGTGTCACAACGCATGACTATGGCTACACCTTC. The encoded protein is CASSVTTHDYGYTF.

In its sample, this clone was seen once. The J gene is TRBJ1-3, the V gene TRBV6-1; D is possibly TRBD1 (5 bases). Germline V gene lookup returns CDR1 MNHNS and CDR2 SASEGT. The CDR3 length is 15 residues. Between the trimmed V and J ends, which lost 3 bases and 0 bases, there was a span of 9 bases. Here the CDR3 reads CASSDGRVSGNTIYF. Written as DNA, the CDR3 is TGTGCCAGCAGTGATGGCAGGGTCTCTGGAAACACCATATATTTT.

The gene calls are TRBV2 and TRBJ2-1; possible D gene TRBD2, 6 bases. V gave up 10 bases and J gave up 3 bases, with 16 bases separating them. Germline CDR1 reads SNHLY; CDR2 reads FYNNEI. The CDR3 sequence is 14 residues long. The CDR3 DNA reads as TGTGCCACACTGACGGGACTTAACTACAATGAGCAGTTCTTC. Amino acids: CATLTGLNYNEQFF.

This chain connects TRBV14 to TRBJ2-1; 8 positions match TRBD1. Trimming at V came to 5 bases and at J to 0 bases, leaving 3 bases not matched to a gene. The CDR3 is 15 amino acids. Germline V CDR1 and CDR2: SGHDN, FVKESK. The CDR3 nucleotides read TGTGCCAGCAGCTGGACAGGGAGCTCCTACAATGAGCAGTTCTTC. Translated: CASSWTGSSYNEQFF.